This T cell receptor beta chain was profiled in a study of tumor and adjacent non-tumor tissue in lung cancer. Germline V lookup: CDR1 SGHAT, CDR2 FQNNGV. This CDR3 region has 14 residues. TCRbeta libraries were built with three rounds of nested PCR, modified from ARM-PCR. TCRdb independently ran MiXCR on the multiplex PCR reads; one entry per CDR3 protein. Of 70,000 to 95,000 distinct CDR3 sequences listed, more than 65% are singletons. The template was RNA from unsorted bulk tissue. This non-tumor lung sample came from over 3 cm beyond the tumor edge. This TCR was sampled from a man in his 70s with non-small cell lung cancer. Input material: distant non-tumor lung tissue. The V gene is TRBV11-2, the J gene TRBJ2-1; D call uncertain. The CDR3 region is CPGSPQGQYNEQFF. The CDR3 DNA reads as TGTCCCGGCAGCCCCCAAGGGCAGTACAATGAGCAGTTCTTC.